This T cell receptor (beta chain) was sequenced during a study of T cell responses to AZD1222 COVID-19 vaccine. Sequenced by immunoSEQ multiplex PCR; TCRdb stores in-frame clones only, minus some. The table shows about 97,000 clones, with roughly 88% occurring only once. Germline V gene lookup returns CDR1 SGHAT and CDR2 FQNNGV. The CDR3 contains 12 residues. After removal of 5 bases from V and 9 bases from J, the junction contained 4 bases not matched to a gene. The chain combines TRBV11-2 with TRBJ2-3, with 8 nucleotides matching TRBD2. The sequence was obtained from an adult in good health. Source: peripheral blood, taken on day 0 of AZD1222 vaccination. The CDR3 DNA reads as TGTGCCAGCAGCCGGGGGGGGTTCACGCAGTATTTT. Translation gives CASSRGGFTQYF. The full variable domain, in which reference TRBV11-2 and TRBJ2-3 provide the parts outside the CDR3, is EAGVAQSPRYKIIEKRQSVAFWCNPISGHATLYWYQQILGQGPKLLIQFQNNGVVDDSQLPKDRFSAERLKGVDSTLKIQPAKLEDSAVYLCASSRGGFTQYFGPGTRLTVL.